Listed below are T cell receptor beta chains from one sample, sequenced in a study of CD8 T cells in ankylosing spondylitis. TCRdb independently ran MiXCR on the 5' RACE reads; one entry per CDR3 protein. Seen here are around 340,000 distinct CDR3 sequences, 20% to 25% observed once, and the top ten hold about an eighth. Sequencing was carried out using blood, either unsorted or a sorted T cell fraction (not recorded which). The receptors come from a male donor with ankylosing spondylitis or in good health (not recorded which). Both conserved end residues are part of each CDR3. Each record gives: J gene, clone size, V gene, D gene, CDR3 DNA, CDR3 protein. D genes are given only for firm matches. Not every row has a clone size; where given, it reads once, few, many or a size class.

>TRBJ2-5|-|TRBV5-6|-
TGTGCCAGCAGCCTGGGTCCCTCGGAGACCCAGTACTTC
CASSLGPSETQYF
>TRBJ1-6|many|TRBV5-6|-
TGTGCCAGCAGCTTGGGTAGTAATTCACCCCTCCACTTT
CASSLGSNSPLHF
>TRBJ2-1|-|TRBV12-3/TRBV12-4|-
TGTGCCAGCAGTTTAAGAGGTTTACTCCATGAGCAGTTCTTC
CASSLRGLLHEQFF
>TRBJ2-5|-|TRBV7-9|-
TGTGCCAGCAAAGCGGAAGAGACCCAGTACTTC
CASKAEETQYF
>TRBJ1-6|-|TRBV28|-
TGTGCCAGCAGTTTATTCCGGGATAATTCACCCCTCCACTTT
CASSLFRDNSPLHF
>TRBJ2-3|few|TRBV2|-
TGTGCCAGCAGTGAAGCGCTTCCATCAGATACGCAGTATTTT
CASSEALPSDTQYF
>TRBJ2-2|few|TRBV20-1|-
TGCAGTGCGTGGGCCGGTAATTCCGGGGAGCTGTTTTTT
CSAWAGNSGELFF
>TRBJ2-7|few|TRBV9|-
TGTGCCAGCAGCGTAGCCCCTTCCTACGAGCAGTACTTC
CASSVAPSYEQYF
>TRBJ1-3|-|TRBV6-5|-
TGTGCCAGCAGTACTGACGTATTCTCTGGAAACACCATATATTTT
CASSTDVFSGNTIYF
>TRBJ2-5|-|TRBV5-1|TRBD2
TGCGCCAGCAGCTTGGAGGGACTAGCTACAATTCAAGAGACCCAGTACTTC
CASSLEGLATIQETQYF
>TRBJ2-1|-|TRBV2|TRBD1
TGTGCCAGCAGTGTATCACAGGGGGACAATGAGCAGTTCTTC
CASSVSQGDNEQFF
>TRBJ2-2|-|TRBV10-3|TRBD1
TGTGCCATCAGTGATGTACAGGGGTCAGCCGGGGAGCTGTTTTTT
CAISDVQGSAGELFF
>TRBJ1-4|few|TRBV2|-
TGTGCCAGCATTCCACGGTTGGAGGAAAAACTGTTTTTT
CASIPRLEEKLFF
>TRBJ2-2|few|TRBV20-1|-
TGCAGTGCTACCTCGAGGGCGAACACCGGGGAGCTGTTTTTT
CSATSRANTGELFF
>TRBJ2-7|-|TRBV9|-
TGTGCCAGCAGCGTAGGTTCCAGGACGTACGAGCAGTACTTC
CASSVGSRTYEQYF
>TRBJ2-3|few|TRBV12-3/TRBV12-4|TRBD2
TGTGCCAGCAGTTTTCTAGCGGGGGGGGAAGCGAGCACAGATACGCAGTATTTT
CASSFLAGGEASTDTQYF
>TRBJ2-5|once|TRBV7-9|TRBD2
TGTGCCAGCAGCTTAGTTGGCGGGGGAGACAACCAAGAGACCCAGTACTTC
CASSLVGGGDNQETQYF
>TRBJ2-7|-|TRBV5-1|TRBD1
TGCGCCAGCAGCTTGGAAGCAGGGGGTGTCTCCTACGAGCAGTACTTC
CASSLEAGGVSYEQYF
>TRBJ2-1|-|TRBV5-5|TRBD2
TGTGCCAGCAGCCCGCTGGGGGTCCTAGCGGGGGGTAATAATGAGCAGTTCTTC
CASSPLGVLAGGNNEQFF
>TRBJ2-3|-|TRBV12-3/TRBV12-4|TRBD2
TGTGCCAGCAGCCCTAGCGGGGGGGGTGCAGATACGCAGTATTTT
CASSPSGGGADTQYF
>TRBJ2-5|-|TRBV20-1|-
TGCAGTGCTCAAGCTACCCAAGAGACCCAGTACTTC
CSAQATQETQYF
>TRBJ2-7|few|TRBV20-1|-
TGCAGTGCTGGAATAATCGGACACCGGTTCTCCTACGAGCAGTACTTC
CSAGIIGHRFSYEQYF